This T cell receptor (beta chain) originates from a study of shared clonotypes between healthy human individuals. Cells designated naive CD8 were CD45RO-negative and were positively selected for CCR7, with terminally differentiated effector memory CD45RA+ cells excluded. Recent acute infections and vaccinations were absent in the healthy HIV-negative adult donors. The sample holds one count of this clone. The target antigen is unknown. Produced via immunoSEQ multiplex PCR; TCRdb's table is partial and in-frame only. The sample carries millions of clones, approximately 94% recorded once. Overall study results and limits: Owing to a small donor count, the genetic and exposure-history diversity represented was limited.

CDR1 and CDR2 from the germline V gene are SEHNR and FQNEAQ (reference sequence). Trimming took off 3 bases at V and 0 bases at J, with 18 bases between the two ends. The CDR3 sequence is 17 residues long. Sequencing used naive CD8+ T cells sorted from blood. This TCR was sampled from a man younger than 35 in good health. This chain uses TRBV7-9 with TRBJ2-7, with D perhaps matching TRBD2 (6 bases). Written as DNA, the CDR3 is TGTGCCAGCAGCTTGGGAGAGGGAGGACTGACCTCCTACGAGCAGTACTTC. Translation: CASSLGEGGLTSYEQYF.